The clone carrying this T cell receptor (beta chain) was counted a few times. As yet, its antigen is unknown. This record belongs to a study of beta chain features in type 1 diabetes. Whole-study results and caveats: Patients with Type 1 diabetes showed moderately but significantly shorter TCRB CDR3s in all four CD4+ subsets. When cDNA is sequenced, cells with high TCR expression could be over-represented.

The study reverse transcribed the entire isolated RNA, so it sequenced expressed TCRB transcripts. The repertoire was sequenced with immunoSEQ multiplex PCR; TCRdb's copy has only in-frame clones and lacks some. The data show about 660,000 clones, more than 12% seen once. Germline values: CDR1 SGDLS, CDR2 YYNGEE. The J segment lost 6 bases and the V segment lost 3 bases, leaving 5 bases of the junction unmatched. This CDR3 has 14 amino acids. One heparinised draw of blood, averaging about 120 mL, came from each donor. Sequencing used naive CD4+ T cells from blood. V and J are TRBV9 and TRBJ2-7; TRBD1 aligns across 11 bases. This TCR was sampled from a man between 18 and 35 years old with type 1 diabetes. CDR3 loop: CASSAWTGGGEQYF. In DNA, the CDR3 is TGTGCCAGCAGCGCCTGGACAGGGGGCGGCGAGCAGTACTTC.